This T cell receptor (beta chain) was observed in a study of CD8 T cells in ankylosing spondylitis. TCRdb re-called the 5' RACE reads with MiXCR, one entry per CDR3 protein. The sample shows around 210,000 distinct CDR3 sequences, 7.5% to 9.5% of them seen only once. Findings and limits, study-wide: Characteristic, it appeared, of ankylosing spondylitis blood was a TCR beta motif of eight highly homologous variants. Reactive arthritis synovial fluid and blood previously showed some of these motif variants. From matched ankylosing spondylitis synovial fluid, disease-linked clones were reportedly recovered at significantly enriched levels.

This clonotype was seen many times. What it binds is not known. The CDR3 extends over 13 amino acids. The trim removed 7 bases at V and 4 bases at J, leaving 6 bases unmatched. Germline V gene sequence: CDR1 SQVTM, CDR2 ANQGSEA. This TCR derives from a female donor with ankylosing spondylitis or in good health (not recorded which). The chain joins TRBV29-1 to TRBJ2-3, with 9 bases lining up with TRBD1. The specimen sequenced was blood, either unsorted or a sorted T cell fraction (not recorded which). CDR3 nucleotides: TGCAGCGCCAACAGGGGGCTGGCAGATACGCAGTATTTT. This codes for CSANRGLADTQYF.